The clone carrying this TCR beta chain was found a few times. Its antigen is undetermined. These data come from a study of T cells after yellow fever vaccination. Findings of the study overall: CD4 and CD8 compartments shared a small share of clonotypes. Post-booster repertoires contained most primary-vaccination clones again (approximately 95% CD4, approximately 86% CD8). The secondary response peaked faster, at day 5 versus 15, but was weaker.

In making TCR cDNA, 5'RACE template switching added a universal primer site and UMIs to it. Each CDR3 protein gets one entry after TCRdb re-called the 5' RACE reads with MiXCR. The profile covers hundreds of thousands of distinct CDR3 sequences, with about 13% appearing a single time and over 12% taken by the ten largest. This CDR3 contains 15 residues. Trimming cost V 3 bases and J 4 bases; bases outside gene matches: 5. The chain is built from TRBV12-3 or TRBV12-4 and TRBJ2-1, with TRBD2 matching 8 bases. The receptor was isolated from a man younger than 40 who received the YFV17D yellow fever vaccine. The sample here was PBMCs, taken on the day of the yellow fever booster vaccination. The CDR3 reads CASSFLLAEYNEQFF. The DNA for the CDR3 is TGTGCCAGCAGTTTTTTACTAGCGGAATACAATGAGCAGTTCTTC.